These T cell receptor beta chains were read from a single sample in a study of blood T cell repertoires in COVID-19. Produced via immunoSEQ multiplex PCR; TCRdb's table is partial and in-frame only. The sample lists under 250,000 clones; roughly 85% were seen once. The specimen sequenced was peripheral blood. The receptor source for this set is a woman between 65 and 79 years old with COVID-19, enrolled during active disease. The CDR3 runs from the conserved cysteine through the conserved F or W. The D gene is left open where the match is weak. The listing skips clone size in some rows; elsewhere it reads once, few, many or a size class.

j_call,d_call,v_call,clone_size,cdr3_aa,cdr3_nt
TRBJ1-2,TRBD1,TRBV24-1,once,CATSDSTTGNGYTF,TGTGCCACCAGTGACTCGACGACAGGGAACGGCTACACCTTC
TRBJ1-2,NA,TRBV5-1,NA,CASSLMETGDGYTF,TGCGCCAGCAGCTTGATGGAGACAGGAGATGGCTACACCTTC
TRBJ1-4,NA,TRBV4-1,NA,CASSQDGSYEKLFF,TGCGCCAGCAGCCAAGACGGGAGTTATGAAAAACTGTTTTTT
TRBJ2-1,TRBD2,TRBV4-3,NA,CASSQDGTSGRGEQFF,TGCGCCAGCAGCCAAGATGGGACTAGCGGGAGGGGTGAGCAGTTCTTC
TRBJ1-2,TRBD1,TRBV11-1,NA,CASSLSGSTGDYGYTF,TGTGCCAGCAGCTTAAGTGGTTCGACAGGGGACTATGGCTACACCTTC
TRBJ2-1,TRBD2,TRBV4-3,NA,CASSQVGLAGASNIEQFF,TGCGCCAGCAGCCAAGTCGGGCTAGCGGGAGCATCCAATATCGAGCAGTTCTTC
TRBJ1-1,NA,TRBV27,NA,CASREAINTEAFF,TGTGCCAGCCGCGAGGCCATAAACACTGAAGCTTTCTTT
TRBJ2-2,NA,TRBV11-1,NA,CASSLARGGFAGELFF,TGTGCCAGCAGCTTAGCGCGGGGAGGTTTCGCCGGGGAGCTGTTTTTT
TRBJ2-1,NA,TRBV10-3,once,CAISGDSYDYDEQFF,TGTGCCATCAGTGGGGACTCCTATGACTACGATGAGCAGTTCTTC
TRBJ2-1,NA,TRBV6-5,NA,CASSYSGLIGDEQFF,TGTGCCAGCAGTTACTCGGGACTTATCGGCGATGAGCAGTTCTTC
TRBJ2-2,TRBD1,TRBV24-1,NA,CATSDTRDRGPPNTGELFF,TGTGCCACCAGTGATACCCGGGACAGGGGTCCCCCGAACACCGGGGAGCTGTTTTTT
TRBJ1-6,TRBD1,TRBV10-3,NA,CAITTGPDSPLHF,TGTGCCATCACGACAGGGCCCGATTCACCCCTCCACTTT
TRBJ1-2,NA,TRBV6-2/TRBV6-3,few,CASRRTDGYGYTF,TGTGCCAGCCGCCGGACAGACGGATATGGCTACACCTTC
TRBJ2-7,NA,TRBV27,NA,CASSSRARSSYEQYF,TGTGCCAGCAGTTCCAGGGCGCGCAGCTCCTACGAGCAGTACTTC
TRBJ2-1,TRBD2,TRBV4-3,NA,CASRRGGSSYNEQFF,TGCGCCAGCCGCCGGGGGGGGAGCTCCTACAATGAGCAGTTCTTC
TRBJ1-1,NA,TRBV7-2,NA,CASSTPGLAFF,TGTGCCAGCAGCACCCCAGGACTCGCTTTCTTT
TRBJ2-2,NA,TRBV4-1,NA,CASSLDPRDTGELFF,TGCGCCAGCAGCCTGGACCCCAGGGACACCGGGGAGCTGTTTTTT
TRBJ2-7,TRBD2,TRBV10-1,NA,CASSESTLAGAYEQYF,TGCGCCAGCAGTGAGTCGACCCTAGCGGGAGCCTACGAGCAGTACTTC
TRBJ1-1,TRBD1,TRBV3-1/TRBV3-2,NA,CASTGQGVTEAFF,TGTGCCAGCACCGGGCAGGGGGTCACTGAAGCTTTCTTT
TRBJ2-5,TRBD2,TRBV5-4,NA,CASSLGGGREYETQYF,TGTGCCAGCAGCTTGGGTGGCGGGAGGGAGTACGAGACCCAGTACTTC
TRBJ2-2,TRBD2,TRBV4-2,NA,CASSQETSGGSVTGELFF,TGTGCCAGCAGCCAGGAGACTAGCGGGGGGTCCGTCACCGGGGAGCTGTTTTTT
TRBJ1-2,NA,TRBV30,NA,CAWSTYRDTRNYGYTF,TGTGCCTGGAGCACCTACCGGGACACCAGAAACTATGGCTACACCTTC
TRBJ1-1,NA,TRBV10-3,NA,CAISATASNTEAFF,TGTGCCATCAGTGCGACAGCATCGAACACTGAAGCTTTCTTT
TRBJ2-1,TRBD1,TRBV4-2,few,CASSQDWDRDYNEQFF,TGTGCCAGCAGCCAAGATTGGGACAGGGACTACAATGAGCAGTTCTTC
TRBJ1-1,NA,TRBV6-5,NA,CASSRETGLEAFF,TGTGCCAGCAGTCGAGAGACGGGACTTGAAGCTTTCTTT
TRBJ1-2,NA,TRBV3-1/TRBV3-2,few,CASSQDRVSYGYTF,TGTGCCAGCAGCCAAGACAGGGTGAGCTATGGCTACACCTTC
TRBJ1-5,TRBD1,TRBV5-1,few,CASSPGTGAGNQPQHF,TGCGCCAGCAGCCCGGGGACAGGGGCTGGCAATCAGCCCCAGCATTTT
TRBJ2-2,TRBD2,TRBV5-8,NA,CASSFLAGVGTGELFF,TGTGCCAGCAGCTTCTTAGCGGGAGTAGGCACCGGGGAGCTGTTTTTT
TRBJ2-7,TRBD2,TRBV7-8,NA,CASSLMGWGLAGAEQYF,TGTGCCAGCAGCTTAATGGGCTGGGGACTAGCGGGGGCCGAGCAGTACTTC
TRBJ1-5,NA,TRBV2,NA,CASSIPGGQPQHF,TGTGCCAGCAGTATCCCCGGGGGTCAGCCCCAGCATTTT
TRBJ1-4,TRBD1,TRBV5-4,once,CASSHWGQKSNEKLFF,TGTGCCAGCAGCCACTGGGGACAGAAGAGTAATGAAAAACTGTTTTTT
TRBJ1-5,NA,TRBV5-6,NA,CASSLLPGDSNQPQHF,TGTGCCAGCAGCTTGCTCCCGGGGGATAGCAATCAGCCCCAGCATTTT
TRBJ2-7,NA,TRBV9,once,CASSVSLAGLGQYF,TGTGCCAGCAGCGTTAGTCTAGCTGGCTTAGGGCAGTACTTC
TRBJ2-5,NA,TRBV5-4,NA,CASSTRALIAGETQYF,TGTGCCAGCAGCACCCGCGCCCTCATCGCGGGGGAGACCCAGTACTTC